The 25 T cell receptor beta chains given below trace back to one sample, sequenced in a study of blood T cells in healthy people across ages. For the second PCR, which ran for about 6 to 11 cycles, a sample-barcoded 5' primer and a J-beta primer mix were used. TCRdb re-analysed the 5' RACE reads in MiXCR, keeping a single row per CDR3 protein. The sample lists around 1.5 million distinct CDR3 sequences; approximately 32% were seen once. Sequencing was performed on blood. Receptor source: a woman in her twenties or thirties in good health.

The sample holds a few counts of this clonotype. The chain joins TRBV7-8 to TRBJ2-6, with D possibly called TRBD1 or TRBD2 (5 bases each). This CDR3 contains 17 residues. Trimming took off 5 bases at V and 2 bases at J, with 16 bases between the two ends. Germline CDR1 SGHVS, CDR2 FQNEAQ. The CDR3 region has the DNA TGTGCCAGCAGCGAGCCAGGGACCCGGGCTGGGGCCAACGTCCTGACTTTC. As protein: CASSEPGTRAGANVLTF.

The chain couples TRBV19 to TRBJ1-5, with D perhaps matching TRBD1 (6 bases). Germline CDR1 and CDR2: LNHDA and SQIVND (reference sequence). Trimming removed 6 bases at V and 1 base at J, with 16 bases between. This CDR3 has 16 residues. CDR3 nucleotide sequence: TGTGCCAGTAGCGCCGGGACAAGGAAGAGCAATCAGCCCCAGCATTTT. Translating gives CASSAGTRKSNQPQHF.

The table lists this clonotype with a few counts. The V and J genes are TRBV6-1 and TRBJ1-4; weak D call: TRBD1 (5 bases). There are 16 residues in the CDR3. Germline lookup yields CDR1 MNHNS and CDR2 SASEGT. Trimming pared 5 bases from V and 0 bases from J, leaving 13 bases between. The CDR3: CASSLNSGSTNEKLFF. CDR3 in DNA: TGTGCCAGCAGTCTCAACTCAGGGTCAACTAATGAAAAACTGTTTTTT.

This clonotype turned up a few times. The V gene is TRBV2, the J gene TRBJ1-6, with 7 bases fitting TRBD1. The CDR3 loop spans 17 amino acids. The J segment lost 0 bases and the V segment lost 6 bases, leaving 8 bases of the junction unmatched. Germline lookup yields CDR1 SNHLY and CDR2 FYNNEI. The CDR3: CASRGQQFSSYNSPLHF. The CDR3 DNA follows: TGTGCCAGCAGGGGACAGCAGTTTAGCTCCTATAATTCACCCCTCCACTTT. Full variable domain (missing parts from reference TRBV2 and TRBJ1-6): EPEVTQTPSHQVTQMGQEVILRCVPISNHLYFYWYRQILGQKVEFLVSFYNNEISEKSEIFDDQFSVERPDGSNFTLKIRSTKLEDSAMYFCASRGQQFSSYNSPLHFGNGTRLTVT.

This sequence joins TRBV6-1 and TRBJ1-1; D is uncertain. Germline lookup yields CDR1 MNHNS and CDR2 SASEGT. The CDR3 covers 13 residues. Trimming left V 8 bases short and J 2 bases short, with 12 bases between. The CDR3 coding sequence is TGTGCCAGCCGAGCTGGCGGAAACACTGAAGCTTTCTTT. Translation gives CASRAGGNTEAFF.

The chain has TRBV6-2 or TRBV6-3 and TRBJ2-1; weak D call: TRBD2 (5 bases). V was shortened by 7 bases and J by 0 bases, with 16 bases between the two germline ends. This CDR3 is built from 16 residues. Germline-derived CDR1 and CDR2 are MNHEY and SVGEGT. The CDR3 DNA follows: TGTGCCAGCATCCCTCGGAGGCAAGGCTCCTACAATGAGCAGTTCTTC. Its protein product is CASIPRRQGSYNEQFF.

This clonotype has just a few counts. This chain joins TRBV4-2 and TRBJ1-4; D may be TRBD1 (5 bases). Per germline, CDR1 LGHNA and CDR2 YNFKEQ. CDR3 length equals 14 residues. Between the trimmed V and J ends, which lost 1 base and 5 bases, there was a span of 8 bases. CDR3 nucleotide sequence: TGTGCCAGCAGCCAAGTACAGGAGAATGAAAAACTGTTTTTT. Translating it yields CASSQVQENEKLFF.

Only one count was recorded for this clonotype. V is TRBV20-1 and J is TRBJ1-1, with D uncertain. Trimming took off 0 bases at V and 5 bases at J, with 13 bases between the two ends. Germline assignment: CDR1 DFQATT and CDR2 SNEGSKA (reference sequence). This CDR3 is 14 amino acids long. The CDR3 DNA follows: TGCAGTGCTAGAGATTTTGGACCCAAAACTGAAGCTTTCTTT. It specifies CSARDFGPKTEAFF.

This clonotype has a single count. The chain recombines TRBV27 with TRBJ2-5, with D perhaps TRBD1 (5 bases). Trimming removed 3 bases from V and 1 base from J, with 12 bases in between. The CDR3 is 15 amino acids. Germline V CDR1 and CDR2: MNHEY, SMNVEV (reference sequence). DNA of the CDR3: TGTGCCAGCAGTTTCTTTCAGGGTGGCCAAGAGACCCAGTACTTC. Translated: CASSFFQGGQETQYF.

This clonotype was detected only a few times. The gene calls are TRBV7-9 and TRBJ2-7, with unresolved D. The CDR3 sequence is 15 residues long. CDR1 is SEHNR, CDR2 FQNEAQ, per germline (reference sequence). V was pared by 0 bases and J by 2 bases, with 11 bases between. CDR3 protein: CASSLAFRSAYEQYF. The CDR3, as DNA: TGTGCCAGCAGCTTAGCCTTCCGTTCGGCCTACGAGCAGTACTTC.

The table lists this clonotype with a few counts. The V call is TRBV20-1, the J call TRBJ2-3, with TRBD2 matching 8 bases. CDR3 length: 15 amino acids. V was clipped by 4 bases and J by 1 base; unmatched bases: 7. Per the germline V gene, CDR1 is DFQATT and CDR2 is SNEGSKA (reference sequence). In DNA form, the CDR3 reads TGCAGTGCTAAAGACTATAGCGGGGGCACAGATACGCAGTATTTT. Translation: CSAKDYSGGTDTQYF.

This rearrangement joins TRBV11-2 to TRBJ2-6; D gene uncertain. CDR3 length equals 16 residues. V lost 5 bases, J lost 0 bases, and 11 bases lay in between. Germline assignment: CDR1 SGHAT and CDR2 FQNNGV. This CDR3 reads CASSRRRTSGANVLTF. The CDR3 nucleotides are TGTGCCAGCAGCCGTCGACGGACCTCTGGGGCCAACGTCCTGACTTTC.

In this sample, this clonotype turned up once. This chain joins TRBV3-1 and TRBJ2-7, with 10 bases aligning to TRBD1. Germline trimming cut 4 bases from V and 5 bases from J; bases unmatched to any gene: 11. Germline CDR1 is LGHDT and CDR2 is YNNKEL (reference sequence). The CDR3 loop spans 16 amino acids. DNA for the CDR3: TGTGCCAGCAGCCGAGCCTCGGGACAGGGGTCCCACGAGCAGTACTTC. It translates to CASSRASGQGSHEQYF.

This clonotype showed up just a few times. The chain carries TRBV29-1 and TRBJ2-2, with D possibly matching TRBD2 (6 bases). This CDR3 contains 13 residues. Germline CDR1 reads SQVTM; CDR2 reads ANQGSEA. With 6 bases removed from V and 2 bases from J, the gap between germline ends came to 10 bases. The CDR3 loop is CSVLGLNTGELFF. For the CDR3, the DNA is TGCAGCGTATTGGGACTTAACACCGGGGAGCTGTTTTTT.

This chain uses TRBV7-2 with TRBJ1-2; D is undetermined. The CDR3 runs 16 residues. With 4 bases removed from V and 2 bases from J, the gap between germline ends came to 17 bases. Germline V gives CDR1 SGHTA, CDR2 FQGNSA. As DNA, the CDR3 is TGTGCCAGCAGCTACCGGAGTAACCAGGAGAACTATGGCTACACCTTC. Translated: CASSYRSNQENYGYTF.

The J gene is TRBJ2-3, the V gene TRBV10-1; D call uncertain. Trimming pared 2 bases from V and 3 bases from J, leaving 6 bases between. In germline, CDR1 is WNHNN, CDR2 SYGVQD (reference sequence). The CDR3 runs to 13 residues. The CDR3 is CASSETRTDTQYF. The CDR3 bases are TGCGCCAGCAGTGAGACTCGAACAGATACGCAGTATTTT.

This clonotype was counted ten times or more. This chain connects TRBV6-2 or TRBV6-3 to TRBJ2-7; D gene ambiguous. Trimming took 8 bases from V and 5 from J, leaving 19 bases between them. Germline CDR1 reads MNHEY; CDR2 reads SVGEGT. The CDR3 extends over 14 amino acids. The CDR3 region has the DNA TGTGCCAGCCCAGAGTGTCCTCCGACCCACGAGCAGTACTTC. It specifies CASPECPPTHEQYF.

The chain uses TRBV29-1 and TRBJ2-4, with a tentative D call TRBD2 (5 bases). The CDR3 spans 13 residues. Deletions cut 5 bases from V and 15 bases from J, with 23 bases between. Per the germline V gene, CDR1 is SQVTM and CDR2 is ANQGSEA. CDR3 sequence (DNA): TGCAGCGTTTGTGATAAGGGAGACTACGAGCGGTACTTC. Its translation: CSVCDKGDYERYF.

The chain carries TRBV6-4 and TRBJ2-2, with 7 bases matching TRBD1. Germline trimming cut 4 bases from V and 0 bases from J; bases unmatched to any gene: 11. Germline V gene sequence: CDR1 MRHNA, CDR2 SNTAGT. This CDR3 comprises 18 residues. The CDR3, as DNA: TGTGCCAGCAGTGGCCGGGACAGAGAGGCCGCGAACACCGGGGAGCTGTTTTTT. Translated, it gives CASSGRDREAANTGELFF.

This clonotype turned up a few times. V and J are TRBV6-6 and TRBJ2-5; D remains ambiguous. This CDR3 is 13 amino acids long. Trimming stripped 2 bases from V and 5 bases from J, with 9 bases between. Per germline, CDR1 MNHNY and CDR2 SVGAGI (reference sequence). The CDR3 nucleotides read TGTGCCAGCAGTTACGCTAGGCGGGAGACCCAGTACTTC. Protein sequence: CASSYARRETQYF.

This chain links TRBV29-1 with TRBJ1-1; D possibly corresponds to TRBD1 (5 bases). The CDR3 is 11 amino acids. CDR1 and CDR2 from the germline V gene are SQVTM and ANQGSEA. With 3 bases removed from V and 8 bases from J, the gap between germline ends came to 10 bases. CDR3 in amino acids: CSVDRGREAFF. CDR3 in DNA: TGCAGCGTTGACCGGGGGAGAGAAGCTTTCTTT.

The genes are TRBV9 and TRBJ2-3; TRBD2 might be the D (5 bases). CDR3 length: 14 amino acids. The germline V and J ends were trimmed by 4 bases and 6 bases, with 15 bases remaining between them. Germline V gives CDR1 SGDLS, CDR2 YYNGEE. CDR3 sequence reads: CASSPEGSGDTQYF. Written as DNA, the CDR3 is TGTGCCAGCAGCCCCGAAGGGAGTGGCGATACGCAGTATTTT.

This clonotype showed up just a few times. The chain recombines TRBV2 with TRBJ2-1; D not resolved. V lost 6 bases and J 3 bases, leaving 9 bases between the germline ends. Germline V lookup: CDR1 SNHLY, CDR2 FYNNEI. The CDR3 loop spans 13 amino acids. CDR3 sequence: CASRGSLYNEQFF. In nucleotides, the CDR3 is TGTGCCAGCAGGGGGTCTCTCTACAATGAGCAGTTCTTC.

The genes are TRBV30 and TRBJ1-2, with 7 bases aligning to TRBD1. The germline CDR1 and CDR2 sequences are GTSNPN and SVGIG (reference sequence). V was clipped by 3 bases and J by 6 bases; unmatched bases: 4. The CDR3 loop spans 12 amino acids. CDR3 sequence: CAWRQGMDGYTF. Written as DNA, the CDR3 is TGTGCCTGGAGACAGGGGATGGATGGCTACACCTTC. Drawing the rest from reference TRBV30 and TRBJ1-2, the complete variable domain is SQTIHQWPATLVQPVGSPLSLECTVEGTSNPNLYWYRQAAGRGLQLLFYSVGIGQISSEVPQNLSASRPQDRQFILSSKKLLLSDSGFYLCAWRQGMDGYTFGSGTRLTVV.

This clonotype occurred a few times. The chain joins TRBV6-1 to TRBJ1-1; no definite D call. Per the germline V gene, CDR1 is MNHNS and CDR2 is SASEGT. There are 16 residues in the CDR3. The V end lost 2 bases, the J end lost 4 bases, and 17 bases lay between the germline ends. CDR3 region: CASSESPHTWPTEAFF. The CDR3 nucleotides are TGTGCCAGCAGTGAAAGTCCCCACACCTGGCCCACTGAAGCTTTCTTT.